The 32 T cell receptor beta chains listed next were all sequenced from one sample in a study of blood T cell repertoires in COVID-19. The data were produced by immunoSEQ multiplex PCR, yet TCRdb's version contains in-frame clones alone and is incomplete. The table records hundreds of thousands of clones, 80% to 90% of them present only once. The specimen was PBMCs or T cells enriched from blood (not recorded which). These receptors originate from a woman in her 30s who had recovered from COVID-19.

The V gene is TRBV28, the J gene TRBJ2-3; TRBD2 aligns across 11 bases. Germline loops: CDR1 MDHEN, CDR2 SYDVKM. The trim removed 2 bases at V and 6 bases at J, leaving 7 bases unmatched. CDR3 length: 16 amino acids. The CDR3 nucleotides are TGTGCCAGCAGTTTAGGTTCTGCTAGCGGGAGGGATACGCAGTATTTT. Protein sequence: CASSLGSASGRDTQYF.

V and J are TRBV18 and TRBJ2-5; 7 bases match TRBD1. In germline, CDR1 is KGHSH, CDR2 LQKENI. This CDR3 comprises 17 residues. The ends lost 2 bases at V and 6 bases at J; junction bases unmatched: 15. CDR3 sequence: CASSPAGTAALLKTQYF. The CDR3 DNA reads TGTGCCAGCTCACCAGCCGGGACAGCGGCCCTGCTAAAGACCCAGTACTTC.

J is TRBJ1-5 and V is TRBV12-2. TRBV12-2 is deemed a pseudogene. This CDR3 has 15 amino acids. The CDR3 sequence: CASRLARQPAWPQHF. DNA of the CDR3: TGTGCAAGTCGCTTAGCGAGGCAGCCGGCTTGGCCCCAGCATTTT.

CDR3 residues: CASSRTPGQTPEKLFF. The CDR3 coding sequence is TGTGCCAGCAGCCGAACCCCCGGACAAACGCCCGAAAAACTGTTTTTT. The V and J genes are TRBV9 and TRBJ1-4; perhaps TRBD1 as D (5 bases). The V end lost 4 bases, the J end lost 8 bases, and 21 bases lay between the germline ends. The CDR3 contains 16 residues. CDR1 and CDR2 (germline): SGDLS, YYNGEE.

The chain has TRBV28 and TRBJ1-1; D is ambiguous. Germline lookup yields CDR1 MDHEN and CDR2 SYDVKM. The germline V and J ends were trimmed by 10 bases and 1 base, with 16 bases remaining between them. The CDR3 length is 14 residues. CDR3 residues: CATQIIGRNTEAFF. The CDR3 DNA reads TGTGCCACCCAGATTATTGGGCGGAACACTGAAGCTTTCTTT.

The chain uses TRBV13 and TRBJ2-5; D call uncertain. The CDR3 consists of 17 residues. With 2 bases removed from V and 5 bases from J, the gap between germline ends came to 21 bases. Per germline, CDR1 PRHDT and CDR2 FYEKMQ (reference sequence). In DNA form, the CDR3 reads TGTGCCAGCAGCTTATCGAATTCGGGTACACAATTGGAGACCCAGTACTTC. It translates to CASSLSNSGTQLETQYF.

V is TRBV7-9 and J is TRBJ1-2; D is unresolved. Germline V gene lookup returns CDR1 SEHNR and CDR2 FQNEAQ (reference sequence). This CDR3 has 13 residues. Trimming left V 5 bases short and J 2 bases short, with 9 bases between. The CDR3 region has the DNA TGTGCCAGCAGCGGACTCTCCAACTATGGCTACACCTTC. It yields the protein CASSGLSNYGYTF. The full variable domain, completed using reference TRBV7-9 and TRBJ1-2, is DTGVSQNPRHKITKRGQNVTFRCDPISEHNRLYWYRQTLGQGPEFLTYFQNEAQLEKSRLLSDRFSAERPKGSFSTLEIQRTEQGDSAMYLCASSGLSNYGYTFGSGTRLTVV.

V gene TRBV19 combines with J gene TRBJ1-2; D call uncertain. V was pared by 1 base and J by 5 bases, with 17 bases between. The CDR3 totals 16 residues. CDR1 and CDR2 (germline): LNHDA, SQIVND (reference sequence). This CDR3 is CASSIAAAGGLYGYTF. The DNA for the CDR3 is TGTGCCAGTAGTATAGCGGCGGCGGGCGGCTTGTATGGCTACACCTTC.

The chain's CDR3 is CASSQISGTEAFF. CDR3 bases: TGTGCCAGCAGCCAAATTAGCGGCACTGAAGCTTTCTTT. The chain employs TRBV3-1 (or the pseudogene TRBV3-2) and TRBJ1-1; no clear D. CDR1 LGHDT and CDR2 YNNKEL come from the germline V gene (reference sequence). Trimming stripped 2 bases from V and 4 bases from J, with 8 bases between. The CDR3 totals 13 residues.

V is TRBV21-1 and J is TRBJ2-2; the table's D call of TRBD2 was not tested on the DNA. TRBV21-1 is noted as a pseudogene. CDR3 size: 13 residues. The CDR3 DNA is TGTGCCAGCATCCCTTCGAACACCGGGGAGCTGTTTTTT. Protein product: CASIPSNTGELFF.

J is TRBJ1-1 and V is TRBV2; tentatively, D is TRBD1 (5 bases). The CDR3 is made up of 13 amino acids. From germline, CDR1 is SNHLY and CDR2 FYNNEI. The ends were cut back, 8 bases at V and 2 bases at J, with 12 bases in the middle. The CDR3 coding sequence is TGTGCCAGCCGGATCCAGGGAAACACTGAAGCTTTCTTT. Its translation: CASRIQGNTEAFF.

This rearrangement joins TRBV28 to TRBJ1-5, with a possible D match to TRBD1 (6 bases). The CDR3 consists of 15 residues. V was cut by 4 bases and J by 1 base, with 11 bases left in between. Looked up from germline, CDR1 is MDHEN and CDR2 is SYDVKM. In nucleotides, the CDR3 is TGTGCCAGCAGTTCCACAGGGACCAGCAATCAGCCCCAGCATTTT. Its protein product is CASSSTGTSNQPQHF. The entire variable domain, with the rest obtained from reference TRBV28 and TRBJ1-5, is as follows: DVKVTQSSRYLVKRTGEKVFLECVQDMDHENMFWYRQDPGLGLRLIYFSYDVKMKEKGDIPEGYSVSREKKERFSLILESASTNQTSMYLCASSSTGTSNQPQHFGDGTRLSIL.

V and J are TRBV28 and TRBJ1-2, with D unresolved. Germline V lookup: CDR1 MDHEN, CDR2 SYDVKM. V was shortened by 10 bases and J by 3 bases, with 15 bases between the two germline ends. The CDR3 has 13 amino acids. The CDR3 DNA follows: TGTGCCACCAAGTGGGCAGGCTACTATGGCTACACCTTC. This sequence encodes CATKWAGYYGYTF.

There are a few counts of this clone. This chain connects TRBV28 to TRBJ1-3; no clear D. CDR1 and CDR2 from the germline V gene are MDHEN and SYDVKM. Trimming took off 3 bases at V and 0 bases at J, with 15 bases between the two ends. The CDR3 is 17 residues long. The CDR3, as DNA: TGTGCCAGCAGTTTGATCAGGTCGACAAACTCTGGAAACACCATATATTTT. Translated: CASSLIRSTNSGNTIYF.

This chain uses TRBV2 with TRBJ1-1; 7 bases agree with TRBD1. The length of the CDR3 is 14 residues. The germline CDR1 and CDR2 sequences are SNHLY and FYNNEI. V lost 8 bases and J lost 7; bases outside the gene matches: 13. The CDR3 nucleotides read TGTGCCAGCCGAGTGGGGGGTCAGGGGGATGAAGCTTTCTTT. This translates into CASRVGGQGDEAFF. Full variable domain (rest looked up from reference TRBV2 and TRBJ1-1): EPEVTQTPSHQVTQMGQEVILRCVPISNHLYFYWYRQILGQKVEFLVSFYNNEISEKSEIFDDQFSVERPDGSNFTLKIRSTKLEDSAMYFCASRVGGQGDEAFFGQGTRLTVV.

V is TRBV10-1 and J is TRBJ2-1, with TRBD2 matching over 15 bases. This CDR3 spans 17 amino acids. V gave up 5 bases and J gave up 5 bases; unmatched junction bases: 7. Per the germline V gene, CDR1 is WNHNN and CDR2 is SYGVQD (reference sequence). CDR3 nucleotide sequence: TGCGCCAGCAGTCTCAAGCGGACTAGCGGGAGGGACAATGAGCAGTTCTTC. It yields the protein CASSLKRTSGRDNEQFF.

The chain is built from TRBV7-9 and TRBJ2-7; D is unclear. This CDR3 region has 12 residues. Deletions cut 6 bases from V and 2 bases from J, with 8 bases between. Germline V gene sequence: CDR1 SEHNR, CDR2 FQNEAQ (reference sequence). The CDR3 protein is CASRSLTYEQYF. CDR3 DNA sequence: TGTGCCAGCAGGAGCCTAACCTACGAGCAGTACTTC.

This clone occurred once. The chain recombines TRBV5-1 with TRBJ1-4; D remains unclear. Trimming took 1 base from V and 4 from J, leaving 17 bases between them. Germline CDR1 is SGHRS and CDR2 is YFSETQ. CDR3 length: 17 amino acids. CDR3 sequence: CASSLLIGTAGNEKLFF. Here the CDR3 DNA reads TGCGCCAGCAGCTTGCTTATCGGTACAGCGGGTAATGAAAAACTGTTTTTT.

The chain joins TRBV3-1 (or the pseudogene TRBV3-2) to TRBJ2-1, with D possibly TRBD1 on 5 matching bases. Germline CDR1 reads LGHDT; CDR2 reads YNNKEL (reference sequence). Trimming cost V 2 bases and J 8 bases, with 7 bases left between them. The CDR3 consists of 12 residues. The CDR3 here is CASSQQGHEQFF. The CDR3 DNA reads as TGTGCCAGCAGCCAACAGGGCCATGAGCAGTTCTTC.

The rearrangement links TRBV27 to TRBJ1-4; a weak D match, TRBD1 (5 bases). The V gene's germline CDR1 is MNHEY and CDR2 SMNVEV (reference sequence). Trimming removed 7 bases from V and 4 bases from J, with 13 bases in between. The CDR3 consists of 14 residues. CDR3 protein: CASKQVYLNEKLFF. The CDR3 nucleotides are TGTGCCAGCAAACAGGTCTATCTTAATGAAAAACTGTTTTTT.

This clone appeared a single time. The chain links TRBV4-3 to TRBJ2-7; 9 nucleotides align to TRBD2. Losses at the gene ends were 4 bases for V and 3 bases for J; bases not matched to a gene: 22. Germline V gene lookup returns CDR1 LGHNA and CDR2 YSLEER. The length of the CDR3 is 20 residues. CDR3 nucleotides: TGCGCCAGCAGCCGAAAGACGGCTCGGGGTATCTCTAGCGGGGTCTACGAGCAGTACTTC. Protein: CASSRKTARGISSGVYEQYF.

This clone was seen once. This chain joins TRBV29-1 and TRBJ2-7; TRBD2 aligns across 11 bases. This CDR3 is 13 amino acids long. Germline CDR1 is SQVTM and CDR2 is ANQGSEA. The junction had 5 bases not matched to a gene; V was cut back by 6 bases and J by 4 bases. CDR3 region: CSVSLAGEYEQYF. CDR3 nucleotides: TGCAGCGTGTCACTAGCGGGAGAATACGAGCAGTACTTC.

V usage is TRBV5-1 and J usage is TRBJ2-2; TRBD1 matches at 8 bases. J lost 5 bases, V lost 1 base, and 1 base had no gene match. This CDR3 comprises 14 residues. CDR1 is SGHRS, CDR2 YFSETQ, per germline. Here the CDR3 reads CASSLTGGTGELFF. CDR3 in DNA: TGCGCCAGCAGCTTGACAGGGGGGACCGGGGAGCTGTTTTTT. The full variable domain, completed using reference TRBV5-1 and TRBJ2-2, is KAGVTQTPRYLIKTRGQQVTLSCSPISGHRSVSWYQQTPGQGLQFLFEYFSETQRNKGNFPGRFSGRQFSNSRSEMNVSTLELGDSALYLCASSLTGGTGELFFGEGSRLTVL.

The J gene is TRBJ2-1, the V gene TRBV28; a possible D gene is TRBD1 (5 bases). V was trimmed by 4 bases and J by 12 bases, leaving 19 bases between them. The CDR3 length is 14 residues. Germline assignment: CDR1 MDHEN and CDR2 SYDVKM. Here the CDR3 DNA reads TGTGCCAGCAGTTCCCTCCAGGGTGGCTCGGGGCAGTTCTTC. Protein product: CASSSLQGGSGQFF.

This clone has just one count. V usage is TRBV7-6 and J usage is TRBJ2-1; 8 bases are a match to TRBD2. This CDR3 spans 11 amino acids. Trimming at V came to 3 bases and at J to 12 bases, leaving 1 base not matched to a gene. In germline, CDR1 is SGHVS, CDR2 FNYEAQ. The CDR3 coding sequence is TGTGCCAGCAGCTTCGCGGGGGGGCAGTTCTTC. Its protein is CASSFAGGQFF.

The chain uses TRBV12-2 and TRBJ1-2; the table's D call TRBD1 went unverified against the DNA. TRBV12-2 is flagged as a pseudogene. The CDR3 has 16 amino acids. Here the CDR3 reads CASRPLETGADRGYTF. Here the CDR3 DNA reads TGTGCAAGTCGCCCTCTTGAGACAGGGGCTGATCGTGGCTACACCTTC.

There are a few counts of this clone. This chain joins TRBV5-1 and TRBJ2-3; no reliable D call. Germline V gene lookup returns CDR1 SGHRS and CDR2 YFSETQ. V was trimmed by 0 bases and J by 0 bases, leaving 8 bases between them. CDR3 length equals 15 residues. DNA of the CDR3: TGCGCCAGCAGCTTGGCGTCTCGTAGCACAGATACGCAGTATTTT. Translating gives CASSLASRSTDTQYF.

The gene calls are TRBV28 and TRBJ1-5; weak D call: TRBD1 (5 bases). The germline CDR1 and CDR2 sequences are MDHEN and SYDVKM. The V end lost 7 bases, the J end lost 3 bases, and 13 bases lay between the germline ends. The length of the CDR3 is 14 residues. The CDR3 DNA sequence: TGTGCCAGCAATCGTCAGGGTACCAATCAGCCCCAGCATTTT. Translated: CASNRQGTNQPQHF.

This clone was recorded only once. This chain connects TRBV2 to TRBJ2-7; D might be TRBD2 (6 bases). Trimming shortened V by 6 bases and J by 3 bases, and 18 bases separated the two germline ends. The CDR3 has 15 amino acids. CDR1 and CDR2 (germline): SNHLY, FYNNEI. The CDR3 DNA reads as TGTGCCAGCAGGCCCTCGGGGTGGGAGGTCTACGAGCAGTACTTC. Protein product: CASRPSGWEVYEQYF.

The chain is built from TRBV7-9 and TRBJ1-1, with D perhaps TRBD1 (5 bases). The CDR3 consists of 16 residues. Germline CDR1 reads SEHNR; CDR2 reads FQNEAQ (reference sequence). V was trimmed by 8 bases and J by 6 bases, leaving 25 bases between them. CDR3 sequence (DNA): TGTGCCAGCCATACCTCGGGCGGGAGGGGTGTCTCTGAAGCTTTCTTT. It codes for CASHTSGGRGVSEAFF. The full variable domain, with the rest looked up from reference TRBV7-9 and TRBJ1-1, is DTGVSQNPRHKITKRGQNVTFRCDPISEHNRLYWYRQTLGQGPEFLTYFQNEAQLEKSRLLSDRFSAERPKGSFSTLEIQRTEQGDSAMYLCASHTSGGRGVSEAFFGQGTRLTVV.

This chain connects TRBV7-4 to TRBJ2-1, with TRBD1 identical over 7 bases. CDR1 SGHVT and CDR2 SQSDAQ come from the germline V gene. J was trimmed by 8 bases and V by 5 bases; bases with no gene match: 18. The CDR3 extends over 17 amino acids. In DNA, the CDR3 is TGTGCCAGCAGCCCAGGGGGAGTCCCCCCGGTCGTGCATGAGCAGTTCTTC. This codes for CASSPGGVPPVVHEQFF.

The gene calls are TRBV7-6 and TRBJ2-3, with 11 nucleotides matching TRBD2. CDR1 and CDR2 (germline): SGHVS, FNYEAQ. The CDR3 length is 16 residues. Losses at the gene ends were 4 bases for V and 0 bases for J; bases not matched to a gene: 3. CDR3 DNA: TGTGCCAGCAGCTCAGGACTAGCGGGTAGCACAGATACGCAGTATTTT. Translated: CASSSGLAGSTDTQYF.